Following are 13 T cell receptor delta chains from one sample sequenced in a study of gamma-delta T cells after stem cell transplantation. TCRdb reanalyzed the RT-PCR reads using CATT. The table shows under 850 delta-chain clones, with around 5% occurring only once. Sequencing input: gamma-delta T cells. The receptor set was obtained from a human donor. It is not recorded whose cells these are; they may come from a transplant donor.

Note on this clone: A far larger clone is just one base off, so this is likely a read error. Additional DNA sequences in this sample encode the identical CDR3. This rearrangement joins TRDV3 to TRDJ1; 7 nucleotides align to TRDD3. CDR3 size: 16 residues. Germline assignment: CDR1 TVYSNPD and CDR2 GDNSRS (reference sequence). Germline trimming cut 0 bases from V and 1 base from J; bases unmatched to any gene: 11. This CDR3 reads CAFRLGIGWGTDKLIF. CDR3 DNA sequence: TGTGCCTTTAGACTGGGGATAGGCTGGGGCACCGATAAACTCATCTTT.

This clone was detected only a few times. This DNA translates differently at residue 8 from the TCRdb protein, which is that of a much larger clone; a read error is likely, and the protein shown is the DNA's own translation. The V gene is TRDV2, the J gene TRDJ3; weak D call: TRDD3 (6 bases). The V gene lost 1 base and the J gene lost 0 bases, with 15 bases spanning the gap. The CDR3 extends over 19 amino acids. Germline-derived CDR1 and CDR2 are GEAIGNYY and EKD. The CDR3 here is CACDTAGVYLSWDTRQMFF. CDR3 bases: TGTGCCTGTGACACAGCTGGGGTATACCTCTCCTGGGACACCCGACAGATGTTTTTC.

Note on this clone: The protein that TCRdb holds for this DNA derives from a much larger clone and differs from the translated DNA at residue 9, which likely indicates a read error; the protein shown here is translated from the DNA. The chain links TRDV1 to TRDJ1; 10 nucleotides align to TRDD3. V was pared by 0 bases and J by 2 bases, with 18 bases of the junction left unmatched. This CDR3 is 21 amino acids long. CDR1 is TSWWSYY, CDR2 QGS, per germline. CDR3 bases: TGTGCTCTTGGGGAACTAGAGTCAGGCTGGGGGATAAAAGGGGGGACCGATAAACTCATCTTT. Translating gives CALGELESGWGIKGGTDKLIF.

The DNA for the CDR3 is TGTGCCTGTGACACCGGGCCCGGGTGGATCTTT. Translated: CACDTGPGWIF. The chain links TRDV2 to TRDJ1, with D unclear. V was shortened by 0 bases and J by 14 bases, with 12 bases between the two germline ends. From germline, CDR1 is GEAIGNYY and CDR2 EKD. CDR3 length: 11 amino acids.

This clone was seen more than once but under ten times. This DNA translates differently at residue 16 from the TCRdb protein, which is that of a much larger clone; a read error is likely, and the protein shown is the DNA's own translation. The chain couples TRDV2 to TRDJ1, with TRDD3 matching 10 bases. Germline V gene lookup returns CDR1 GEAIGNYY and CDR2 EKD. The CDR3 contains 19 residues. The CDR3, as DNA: TGTGCCTGTGAGACCCTTGGGGAGCTGGGGGATAGGGTCACCGATAGACTCATCTTT. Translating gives CACETLGELGDRVTDRLIF.

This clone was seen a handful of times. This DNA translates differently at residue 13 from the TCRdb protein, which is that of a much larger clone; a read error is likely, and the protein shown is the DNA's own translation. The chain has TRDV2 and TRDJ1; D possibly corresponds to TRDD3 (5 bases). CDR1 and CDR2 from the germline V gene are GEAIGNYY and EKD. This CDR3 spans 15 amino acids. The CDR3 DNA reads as TGTGCCTGTGACTCGCTACGGGGAAGGGGCGATAAAATCATCTTT. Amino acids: CACDSLRGRGDKIIF.

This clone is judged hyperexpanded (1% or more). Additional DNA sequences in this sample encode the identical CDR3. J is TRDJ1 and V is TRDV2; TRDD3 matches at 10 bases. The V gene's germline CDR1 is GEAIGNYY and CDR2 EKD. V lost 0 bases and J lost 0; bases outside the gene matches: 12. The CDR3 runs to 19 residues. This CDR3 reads CACDTVVGDTGPYTDKLIF. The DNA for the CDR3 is TGTGCCTGTGACACCGTGGTGGGGGATACAGGGCCGTACACCGATAAACTCATCTTT.

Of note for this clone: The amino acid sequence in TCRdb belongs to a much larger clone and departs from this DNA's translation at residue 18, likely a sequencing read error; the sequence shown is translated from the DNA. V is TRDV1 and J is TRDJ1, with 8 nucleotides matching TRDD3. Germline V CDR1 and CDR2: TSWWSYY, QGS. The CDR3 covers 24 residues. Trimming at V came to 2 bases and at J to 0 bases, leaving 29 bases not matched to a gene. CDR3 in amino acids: CALGESRVLRLTFGYWGHTDKLIF. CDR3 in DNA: TGTGCTCTTGGGGAATCGCGGGTCCTACGTCTTACGTTTGGGTACTGGGGGCACACCGATAAACTCATCTTT.

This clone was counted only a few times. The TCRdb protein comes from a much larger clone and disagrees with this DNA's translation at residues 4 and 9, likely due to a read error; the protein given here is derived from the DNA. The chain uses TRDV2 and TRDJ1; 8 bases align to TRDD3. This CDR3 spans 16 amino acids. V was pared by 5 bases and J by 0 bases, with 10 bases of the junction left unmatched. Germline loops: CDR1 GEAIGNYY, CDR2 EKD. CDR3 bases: TGTGCCTGTGTCTTACTACTGGGGGGCGACACCGATAAACTCATCTTT. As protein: CACVLLLGGDTDKLIF.

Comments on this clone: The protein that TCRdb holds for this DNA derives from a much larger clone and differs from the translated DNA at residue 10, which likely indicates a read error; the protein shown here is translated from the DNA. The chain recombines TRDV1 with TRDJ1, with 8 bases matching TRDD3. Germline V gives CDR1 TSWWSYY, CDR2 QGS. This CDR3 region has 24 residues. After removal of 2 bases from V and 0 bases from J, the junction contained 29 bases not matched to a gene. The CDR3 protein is CALGESRVLCLTFGYWGYTDKLIF. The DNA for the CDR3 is TGTGCTCTTGGGGAATCGCGGGTCCTATGTCTTACGTTTGGGTACTGGGGGTACACCGATAAACTCATCTTT.

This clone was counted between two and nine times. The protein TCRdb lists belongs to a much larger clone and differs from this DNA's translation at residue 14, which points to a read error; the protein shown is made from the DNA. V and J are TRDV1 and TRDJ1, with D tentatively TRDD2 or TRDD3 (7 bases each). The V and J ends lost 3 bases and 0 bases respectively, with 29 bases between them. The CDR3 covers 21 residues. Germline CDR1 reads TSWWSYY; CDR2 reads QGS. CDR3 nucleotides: TGTGCTCTTGGGGATCTTCCCTTCCTCACCCTACTGGGGTTCAACACCGATAAACTCATCTTT. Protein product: CALGDLPFLTLLGFNTDKLIF.

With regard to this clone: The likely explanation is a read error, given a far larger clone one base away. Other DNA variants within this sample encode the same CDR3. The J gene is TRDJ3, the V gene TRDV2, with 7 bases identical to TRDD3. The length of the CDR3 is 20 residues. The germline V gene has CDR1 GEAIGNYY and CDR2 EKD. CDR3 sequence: CACDTAWGTASSWDTRQMFF. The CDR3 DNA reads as TGTGCCTGCGACACGGCTTGGGGGACCGCAAGCTCCTGGGACACCCGACAGATGTTTTTC.

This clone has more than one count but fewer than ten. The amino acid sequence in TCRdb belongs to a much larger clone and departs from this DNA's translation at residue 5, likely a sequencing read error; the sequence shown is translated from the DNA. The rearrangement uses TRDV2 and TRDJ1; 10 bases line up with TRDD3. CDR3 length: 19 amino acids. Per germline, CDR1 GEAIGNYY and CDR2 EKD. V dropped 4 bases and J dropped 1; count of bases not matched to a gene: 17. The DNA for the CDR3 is TGTGCCTGTGAGGCCCTTGGGGAGCTGGGGGATAGGGTCACCGATAAACTCATCTTT. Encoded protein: CACEALGELGDRVTDKLIF.